Below are 27 T cell receptor beta chains sequenced from a single sample in a study of cytomegalovirus exposure and HLA in healthy donors. Primers: 60 Vbeta forward and 13 Jbeta reverse. TCRdb's table, derived via immunoSEQ multiplex PCR, lists solely in-frame clones and lacks some. The repertoire consists of some 130,000 clones, with approximately 80% occurring once and the leading ten covering approximately 4.2%. Sequenced material: PBMCs. The origin of the receptors is a male donor in good health and CMV-seropositive.

The chain joins TRBV5-4 to TRBJ2-7; D perhaps matches TRBD1 (6 bases). The germline V gene has CDR1 SGHNT and CDR2 YYREEE (reference sequence). V was shortened by 0 bases and J by 7 bases, with 14 bases between the two germline ends. This CDR3 is 14 amino acids long. CDR3 sequence reads: CASSLASARGEQYF. DNA for the CDR3: TGTGCCAGCAGCTTGGCTTCAGCGAGGGGGGAGCAGTACTTC.

A few counts support this clone. The chain combines TRBV27 with TRBJ2-1; 10 nucleotides agree with TRBD2. The V and J ends lost 7 bases and 1 base, in that order; junction bases with no gene match: 10. Germline loops: CDR1 MNHEY, CDR2 SMNVEV (reference sequence). The CDR3 has 17 amino acids. DNA of the CDR3: TGTGCCAGCATCTCGACTCTAGCGGGAGCGTCCTACAATGAGCAGTTCTTC. It codes for CASISTLAGASYNEQFF.

The chain has TRBV27 and TRBJ2-6; TRBD1 matches 10 bases. The CDR3 length is 19 residues. The V gene end was trimmed by 5 bases and the J gene end by 3 bases; junction bases not matched to a gene: 13. CDR1 is MNHEY, CDR2 SMNVEV, per germline (reference sequence). This CDR3 reads CASSGDRGRRLSGANVLTF. CDR3 bases: TGTGCCAGCAGTGGGGACAGGGGAAGGAGGCTCAGTGGGGCCAACGTCCTGACTTTC.

This chain links TRBV7-2 with TRBJ2-1, with a possible D match to TRBD2 (5 bases). The V end lost 1 base, the J end lost 3 bases, and 19 bases lay between the germline ends. Germline V gene lookup returns CDR1 SGHTA and CDR2 FQGNSA. This CDR3 spans 18 amino acids. The CDR3 is CASSLVGPAAVNYNEQFF. The CDR3 region has the DNA TGTGCCAGCAGCTTAGTAGGTCCAGCGGCGGTAAACTACAATGAGCAGTTCTTC.

This chain joins TRBV7-8 and TRBJ2-1, with 9 bases lining up with TRBD2. CDR3 length: 14 residues. The ends lost 1 base at V and 7 bases at J; junction bases unmatched: 2. Germline V CDR1 and CDR2: SGHVS, FQNEAQ. The CDR3 is CASSLGGGGNEQFF. The CDR3 DNA follows: TGTGCCAGCAGCTTAGGCGGGGGGGGGAATGAGCAGTTCTTC.

The chain recombines TRBV6-1 with TRBJ2-1; TRBD1 aligns across 7 bases. Trimming removed 8 bases from V and 10 bases from J; junction bases left unmatched: 14. The germline CDR1 and CDR2 sequences are MNHNS and SASEGT. The CDR3 loop spans 14 amino acids. The CDR3 bases are TGTGCCAGCGGAACGACAGGGTTTGATTGGGAGCAGTTCTTC. Its translation is CASGTTGFDWEQFF.

The CDR3 sequence is CASSLDRRQNTGELFF. The CDR3 DNA is TGCGCCAGCAGCTTGGATCGTCGACAGAACACCGGGGAGCTGTTTTTT. The chain couples TRBV5-1 to TRBJ2-2; D unresolved. The CDR3 is 16 amino acids. Germline values: CDR1 SGHRS, CDR2 YFSETQ. V was cut by 0 bases and J by 1 base, with 10 bases left in between.

This chain connects TRBV27 to TRBJ2-1; 8 bases match TRBD2. V lost 0 bases, J lost 8 bases, and 12 bases stayed unmatched. The CDR3 sequence is 17 residues long. Germline CDR1 is MNHEY and CDR2 is SMNVEV (reference sequence). The CDR3 nucleotides read TGTGCCAGCAGTTTATCGCGGGGCAGCGGGAGTGGGGATGAGCAGTTCTTC. Amino acid sequence: CASSLSRGSGSGDEQFF.

This chain connects TRBV15 to TRBJ2-1; 9 bases fit TRBD1. The CDR3 is 16 residues long. Unmatched junction bases numbered 6, after V lost 4 bases and J lost 2 bases. CDR1 and CDR2 (germline): LNHNV, YYDKDF (reference sequence). CDR3 sequence (DNA): TGTGCCACCAGCAAACAGGGGGCGACGACCTACAATGAGCAGTTCTTC. Amino acid sequence: CATSKQGATTYNEQFF.

The rearrangement uses TRBV5-1 and TRBJ1-5, with a possible D match to TRBD1 (6 bases). CDR1 is SGHRS, CDR2 YFSETQ, per germline. The CDR3 runs to 15 residues. Trimming removed 0 bases at V and 1 base at J, with 8 bases between. As DNA, the CDR3 is TGCGCCAGCAGCTTGGACAGGGCCAGCAATCAGCCCCAGCATTTT. This codes for CASSLDRASNQPQHF.

The chain uses TRBV28 and TRBJ2-3; no clear D gene. The CDR3 is 13 amino acids. Trimming left V 11 bases short and J 3 bases short, with 15 bases between. CDR1 MDHEN and CDR2 SYDVKM come from the germline V gene. The CDR3 nucleotides read TGTGCCGGCCGGAGTAGGATAACAGATACGCAGTATTTT. Protein: CAGRSRITDTQYF. The full variable domain, in which reference TRBV28 and TRBJ2-3 provide the parts outside the CDR3, is DVKVTQSSRYLVKRTGEKVFLECVQDMDHENMFWYRQDPGLGLRLIYFSYDVKMKEKGDIPEGYSVSREKKERFSLILESASTNQTSMYLCAGRSRITDTQYFGPGTRLTVL.

This sequence joins TRBV19 and TRBJ2-1, with 8 bases matching TRBD2. Per germline, CDR1 LNHDA and CDR2 SQIVND (reference sequence). With V trimmed by 2 bases and J by 8 bases, 11 bases remained unmatched. The CDR3 is 16 residues long. CDR3: CASSIRPGLVIDEQFF. The CDR3 coding sequence is TGTGCCAGTAGTATAAGACCGGGACTAGTGATCGATGAGCAGTTCTTC.

The CDR3 loop is CASRPRQGGAFF. The DNA of the CDR3 is TGTGCCAGCAGGCCCCGACAGGGAGGAGCTTTCTTT. The chain joins TRBV2 to TRBJ1-1; 7 positions agree with TRBD1. J was trimmed by 10 bases and V by 6 bases; bases with no gene match: 8. This CDR3 has 12 amino acids. CDR1 SNHLY and CDR2 FYNNEI come from the germline V gene.

This clone was found once. V gene TRBV10-3 combines with J gene TRBJ1-2; D ambiguous. The length of the CDR3 is 14 residues. The V gene lost 2 bases and the J gene lost 0 bases, with 7 bases spanning the gap. The germline gives CDR1 ENHRY, CDR2 SYGVKD. The CDR3 coding sequence is TGTGCCATCAGTGAGGGCGGAGCTAACTATGGCTACACCTTC. Translated, it gives CAISEGGANYGYTF.

This clone was counted between two and nine times. J is TRBJ2-3 and V is TRBV10-3; possible D gene TRBD1, 5 bases. The CDR3 runs 15 residues. The V end was cut by 2 bases, the J end by 2 bases, with 11 bases between. Germline assignment: CDR1 ENHRY and CDR2 SYGVKD. CDR3 DNA: TGTGCCATCAGTGAGCCGCAGGGATTCACAGATACGCAGTATTTT. It translates to CAISEPQGFTDTQYF.

Details on this clone: The conserved final phenylalanine or tryptophan is absent from the CDR3, which likely points to a read error. The limits of the CDR3 on the DNA are not certain, so only TCRdb's listed CDR3 is given. The V gene is TRBV27, the J gene TRBJ2-7; the D call in the table, TRBD2, was not verified against the DNA. Germline V gene lookup returns CDR1 MNHEY and CDR2 SMNVEV (reference sequence). The CDR3 length equals 10 residues, ends included. The CDR3 is CASSFPREVL.

The chain employs TRBV15 and TRBJ2-1; 8 bases are shared with TRBD2. The V gene's germline CDR1 is LNHNV and CDR2 YYDKDF (reference sequence). The CDR3 has 15 amino acids. The V gene end was trimmed by 4 bases and the J gene end by 2 bases; junction bases not matched to a gene: 4. CDR3 amino acids: CATSIPGLAYNEQFF. The DNA of the CDR3 is TGTGCCACCAGCATCCCGGGACTAGCCTACAATGAGCAGTTCTTC.

The genes are TRBV28 and TRBJ1-4; TRBD1 aligns across 8 bases. Trimming at V came to 2 bases and at J to 8 bases, leaving 4 bases not matched to a gene. Germline CDR1 MDHEN, CDR2 SYDVKM. The CDR3 is 14 residues long. In DNA form, the CDR3 reads TGTGCCAGCAGTTTAGGACAGGGCAGGGAAAAACTGTTTTTT. The encoded protein is CASSLGQGREKLFF.

This rearrangement joins TRBV30 to TRBJ2-7, with a tentative D call TRBD2 (5 bases). Germline V gene lookup returns CDR1 GTSNPN and CDR2 SVGIG (reference sequence). This CDR3 contains 11 residues. Trimming took 2 bases from V and 6 from J, leaving 8 bases between them. The CDR3 nucleotides are TGTGCCTGGAGTTGGCGGGCCGAGCAGTACTTC. Translation gives CAWSWRAEQYF.

The sample holds one count of this clone. The chain employs TRBV9 and TRBJ2-3; TRBD2 matches at 8 bases. From germline, CDR1 is SGDLS and CDR2 YYNGEE. CDR3 size: 16 residues. V was pared by 4 bases and J by 2 bases, with 9 bases of the junction left unmatched. Here the CDR3 DNA reads TGTGCCAGCAGCCCCCGGGGGGGGGACCCCACAGATACGCAGTATTTT. Translated: CASSPRGGDPTDTQYF.

CDR3 DNA sequence: TGTGCCAGCTTAACCGGGACAGGGTTCGGGGAGCTGTTTTTT. As protein: CASLTGTGFGELFF. This chain joins TRBV28 and TRBJ2-2; 9 bases fit TRBD1. This CDR3 is built from 14 residues. With 8 bases clipped from V and 7 bases from J, the junction kept 8 bases outside the gene matches. The germline V gene encodes CDR1 MDHEN and CDR2 SYDVKM.

The rearrangement uses TRBV6-1 and TRBJ2-7, with D tentatively TRBD1 (6 bases). Germline V CDR1 and CDR2: MNHNS, SASEGT. The CDR3 spans 14 residues. The V end was cut by 0 bases, the J end by 4 bases, with 10 bases between. CDR3 DNA sequence: TGTGCCAGCAGTGAAGCGCCACAGGGTTACGAGCAGTACTTC. This sequence encodes CASSEAPQGYEQYF.

CDR3 loop: CASSHERQGYEQFF. CDR3 sequence (DNA): TGCGCCAGCAGCCACGAACGACAGGGGTATGAGCAGTTCTTC. The rearrangement uses TRBV4-1 and TRBJ2-1, with 8 bases aligning to TRBD1. The CDR3 sequence is 14 residues long. Germline CDR1 and CDR2: MGHRA and YSYEKL. Trimming at V came to 3 bases and at J to 8 bases, leaving 6 bases not matched to a gene.

This CDR3 is CASSRVVETAEAFF. The CDR3 DNA reads TGTGCCAGTAGTCGAGTCGTTGAAACGGCTGAAGCTTTCTTT. This chain links TRBV19 with TRBJ1-1; no firm D call. The ends were cut back, 5 bases at V and 6 bases at J, with 16 bases in the middle. Germline loops: CDR1 LNHDA, CDR2 SQIVND (reference sequence). The CDR3 totals 14 residues.

The V gene is TRBV28, the J gene TRBJ1-1; the D is unclear. CDR1 and CDR2 (germline): MDHEN, SYDVKM. V lost 8 bases and J 1 base, leaving 8 bases between the germline ends. The CDR3 has 12 residues. Here the CDR3 reads CASRDTNTEAFF. The CDR3 DNA reads TGTGCCAGCCGCGACACGAACACTGAAGCTTTCTTT.

The chain carries TRBV6-6 and TRBJ2-3; D gene uncertain. This CDR3 comprises 16 residues. The germline gives CDR1 MNHNY, CDR2 SVGAGI (reference sequence). The V and J ends lost 0 bases and 0 bases respectively, with 10 bases between them. In nucleotides, the CDR3 is TGTGCCAGCAGTTACTCGATAACAGAGAGCACAGATACGCAGTATTTT. Amino acids: CASSYSITESTDTQYF.

The chain carries TRBV7-9 and TRBJ1-2; D not certain. Germline lookup yields CDR1 SEHNR and CDR2 FQNEAQ (reference sequence). The V and J ends lost 2 bases and 1 base respectively, with 11 bases between them. There are 15 residues in the CDR3. CDR3 DNA: TGTGCCAGCAGCTTATCCGCGGTACTTAACTATGGCTACACCTTC. It encodes CASSLSAVLNYGYTF. The whole variable domain, remainder taken from reference TRBV7-9 and TRBJ1-2, is DTGVSQNPRHKITKRGQNVTFRCDPISEHNRLYWYRQTLGQGPEFLTYFQNEAQLEKSRLLSDRFSAERPKGSFSTLEIQRTEQGDSAMYLCASSLSAVLNYGYTFGSGTRLTVV.